The 15 T cell receptor beta chains below all came from one sample that was sequenced in a study of blood T cell repertoires in COVID-19. The protocol was immunoSEQ multiplex PCR, while the TCRdb copy is restricted to in-frame clones and leaves out a portion. The table includes under 300,000 clones, about 85% detected once. Material for sequencing was peripheral blood. These receptors all stem from a human donor in a cohort sampled during active COVID-19.

In this sample, this clone turned up a few times. The rearrangement links TRBV19 to TRBJ2-6, with 11 bases fitting TRBD1. Germline-derived CDR1 and CDR2 are LNHDA and SQIVND (reference sequence). This CDR3 region has 18 residues. V shed 6 bases and J 0 bases; nucleotides not matched to a gene: 7. Written as DNA, the CDR3 is TGTGCCAGTAGGTCCCGGGACAGGGGGTTCTCTGGGGCCAACGTCCTGACTTTC. Protein sequence: CASRSRDRGFSGANVLTF. The variable domain in full, completed from reference TRBV19 and TRBJ2-6, reads DGGITQSPKYLFRKEGQNVTLSCEQNLNHDAMYWYRQDPGQGLRLIYYSQIVNDFQKGDIAEGYSVSREKKESFPLTVTSAQKNPTAFYLCASRSRDRGFSGANVLTFGAGSRLTVL.

This clone was detected a few times. This chain links TRBV28 with TRBJ2-3; D not resolved. Germline CDR1 and CDR2: MDHEN and SYDVKM. The V end lost 4 bases, the J end lost 3 bases, and 17 bases lay between the germline ends. The CDR3 loop spans 16 amino acids. The CDR3 loop is CASSSPSAGRTDTQYF. As DNA, the CDR3 is TGTGCCAGCAGTTCCCCCTCTGCTGGCAGGACAGATACGCAGTATTTT.

V gene TRBV4-2 combines with J gene TRBJ2-5; D remains ambiguous. The length of the CDR3 is 13 residues. CDR1 is LGHNA, CDR2 YNFKEQ, per germline. V gave up 4 bases and J gave up 0 bases, with 6 bases separating them. CDR3 protein: CASSPSDQETQYF. Here the CDR3 DNA reads TGTGCCAGCAGCCCCTCGGACCAAGAGACCCAGTACTTC.

This sequence joins TRBV2 and TRBJ2-2; D gene unclear. The V gene's germline CDR1 is SNHLY and CDR2 FYNNEI. The ends were cut back, 2 bases at V and 6 bases at J, with 7 bases in the middle. CDR3 length: 13 amino acids. The CDR3 loop is CASSESRSGELFF. CDR3 coding DNA: TGTGCCAGCAGTGAATCGAGGTCCGGGGAGCTGTTTTTT.

In DNA form, the CDR3 reads TGCAGCGTTGCCCCAGGGGAGCGAGGGCAGTTCTTC. Its translation is CSVAPGERGQFF. V is TRBV29-1 and J is TRBJ2-1; possible D gene TRBD1, 6 bases. The CDR3 runs 12 residues. Germline loops: CDR1 SQVTM, CDR2 ANQGSEA. The germline V and J ends were trimmed by 4 bases and 12 bases, with 16 bases remaining between them.

The V gene is TRBV6-5, the J gene TRBJ2-7; possible D gene TRBD1, 7 bases. V lost 6 bases and J 6 bases, leaving 21 bases between the germline ends. Germline V gene lookup returns CDR1 MNHEY and CDR2 SVGAGI. CDR3 length equals 15 residues. CDR3 nucleotides: TGTGCCAGCAGCCTGGGGGGACAGCACCCCTCCGAGCAGTACTTC. Translated: CASSLGGQHPSEQYF.

The rearrangement uses TRBV6-6 and TRBJ2-7; TRBD2 aligns across 10 bases. Trimming at V came to 5 bases and at J to 2 bases, leaving 12 bases not matched to a gene. The CDR3 is 17 residues long. Germline CDR1 MNHNY, CDR2 SVGAGI (reference sequence). Written as DNA, the CDR3 is TGTGCCAGCAGTCTTCTTATGACCCTAGCGGGAGCCTACGAGCAGTACTTC. Amino acid sequence: CASSLLMTLAGAYEQYF.

The chain carries TRBV30 and TRBJ2-3; 8 nucleotides agree with TRBD2. Unmatched junction bases numbered 2, after V lost 2 bases and J lost 10 bases. The germline gives CDR1 GTSNPN, CDR2 SVGIG (reference sequence). The CDR3 sequence is 11 residues long. The CDR3 loop is CAWSSGRSQYF. CDR3 sequence (DNA): TGTGCCTGGAGTAGCGGGAGATCGCAGTATTTT.

The CDR3 region is CASSQEERPLSADTQYF. As DNA, the CDR3 is TGTGCCAGCAGCCAAGAAGAGCGGCCTTTATCTGCAGATACGCAGTATTTT. The chain carries TRBV3-1 (or the pseudogene TRBV3-2) and TRBJ2-3; D may be TRBD2 (5 bases). Germline CDR1 LGHDT, CDR2 YNNKEL (reference sequence). V was trimmed by 0 bases and J by 4 bases, leaving 17 bases between them. The CDR3 spans 17 residues.

This clone was recorded once. The chain recombines TRBV10-2 with TRBJ1-1; D is possibly TRBD1 (6 bases). Per germline, CDR1 WSHSY and CDR2 SAAADI. The length of the CDR3 is 15 residues. V was trimmed by 3 bases and J by 4 bases, leaving 15 bases between them. The CDR3 reads CASSDTGSAGTEAFF. CDR3 coding DNA: TGCGCCAGCAGTGATACAGGGTCGGCGGGCACTGAAGCTTTCTTT.

Concerning this clone itself: This specimen includes other DNA sequences encoding the same CDR3. V is TRBV2 and J is TRBJ2-7, with 9 bases lining up with TRBD1. The trim removed 6 bases at V and 10 bases at J, leaving 10 bases unmatched. The CDR3 is made up of 13 amino acids. Germline-derived CDR1 and CDR2 are SNHLY and FYNNEI. The CDR3 nucleotides read TGTGCCAGCAGGGGCGGGACAGGGAGTGAACAGTACTTC. This gives the protein CASRGGTGSEQYF.

This chain connects TRBV28 to TRBJ1-5, with D perhaps TRBD1 (6 bases). Looked up from germline, CDR1 is MDHEN and CDR2 is SYDVKM. The CDR3 is 14 amino acids. Deletions cut 8 bases from V and 0 bases from J, with 11 bases between. The chain's CDR3 is CASWTVYSNQPQHF. The CDR3 nucleotides are TGTGCCAGCTGGACAGTTTATAGCAATCAGCCCCAGCATTTT. The full variable domain, rest sourced from reference TRBV28 and TRBJ1-5, is DVKVTQSSRYLVKRTGEKVFLECVQDMDHENMFWYRQDPGLGLRLIYFSYDVKMKEKGDIPEGYSVSREKKERFSLILESASTNQTSMYLCASWTVYSNQPQHFGDGTRLSIL.

This rearrangement joins TRBV3-1 (or the pseudogene TRBV3-2) to TRBJ2-2, with TRBD1 as a possible D gene (5 bases). The CDR3 covers 17 residues. Germline V gene lookup returns CDR1 LGHDT and CDR2 YNNKEL (reference sequence). The V end was cut by 0 bases, the J end by 4 bases, with 15 bases between. Written as DNA, the CDR3 is TGTGCCAGCAGCCAAGATCTTCGCGGACACCCCACCGGGGAGCTGTTTTTT. It yields the protein CASSQDLRGHPTGELFF.

The chain employs TRBV6-5 and TRBJ2-5; D not resolved. Trimming took 2 bases from V and 2 from J, leaving 6 bases between them. The CDR3 spans 13 residues. CDR1 is MNHEY and CDR2 is SVGAGI in the germline V gene. CDR3 coding DNA: TGTGCCAGCAGTTACAAACAGCAAGAGACCCAGTACTTC. It specifies CASSYKQQETQYF.

The CDR3 DNA is TGTGCCAGCAGCTACCGTACGACTAGCGGGATAAGAGACGAGCAGTACTTC. Its protein product is CASSYRTTSGIRDEQYF. V and J are TRBV7-9 and TRBJ2-7, with TRBD2 matching over 11 bases. With 4 bases clipped from V and 5 bases from J, the junction kept 13 bases outside the gene matches. Per germline, CDR1 SEHNR and CDR2 FQNEAQ (reference sequence). The CDR3 is 17 residues long.